The 19 T cell receptor beta chains below all came from one sample that was sequenced in a study of cytomegalovirus exposure and HLA in healthy donors (dated by TCRdb to about 2017). The library was produced with the immunoSEQ multiplex PCR assay. For the multiplex PCR, a mixture combining 60 forward primers for TCR Vbeta segments and 13 reverse primers for TCR Jbeta segments was used. Imported from immuneACCESS, the table was reduced by TCRdb to in-frame sequences with V and J called. These copies leave out some clones; in studies compared against another copy, an unresolved V gene accounts for under half, and the cause of the remainder is not known. This sample gives about 160,000 clones in total; roughly 76% of them show up just once. The ten largest clones capture about 12% of the sample. Sequencing was done on a sample of PBMCs. The receptors originated from a woman in her forties or fifties in good health and CMV-seronegative.

V gene TRBV28 combines with J gene TRBJ1-2; the D is unclear. Germline V CDR1 and CDR2: MDHEN, SYDVKM. This CDR3 spans 14 amino acids. Trimming took 5 bases from V and 5 from J, leaving 15 bases between them. The CDR3 is CASSRSSGRYGYTF. CDR3 in DNA: TGTGCCAGCAGTCGGAGTTCGGGGAGATATGGCTACACCTTC.

The V and J genes are TRBV7-9 and TRBJ2-7, with D possibly matching TRBD1 (5 bases). The ends were cut back, 10 bases at V and 7 bases at J, with 20 bases in the middle. CDR3 length equals 13 residues. Germline CDR1 and CDR2: SEHNR and FQNEAQ (reference sequence). The CDR3 nucleotides are TGTGCCACCCGTTGGGGCACCCTGGGAGAGCAGTACTTC. Its protein is CATRWGTLGEQYF.

V usage is TRBV14 and J usage is TRBJ1-2; 7 bases align to TRBD1. V lost 0 bases, J lost 4 bases, and 5 bases stayed unmatched. Germline-derived CDR1 and CDR2 are SGHDN and FVKESK. The CDR3 covers 15 residues. DNA for the CDR3: TGTGCCAGCAGCCAAGATCTGACAGGGACCTATGGCTACACCTTC. It encodes CASSQDLTGTYGYTF.

CDR3 sequence: CASRGKGHMNTEAFF. The CDR3 coding sequence is TGTGCCAGCAGGGGTAAGGGGCATATGAACACTGAAGCTTTCTTT. V gene TRBV2 combines with J gene TRBJ1-1, with D maybe TRBD1 (5 bases). This CDR3 is 15 amino acids long. Germline V lookup: CDR1 SNHLY, CDR2 FYNNEI. V lost 6 bases to trimming and J lost 0 bases, with 14 bases between them.

The V and J genes are TRBV7-3 and TRBJ1-1; D not certain. The CDR3 sequence is 13 residues long. Germline-derived CDR1 and CDR2 are SGHTA and FQGTGA. V gave up 3 bases and J gave up 0 bases, with 5 bases separating them. The CDR3 coding sequence is TGTGCCAGCAGCTTGAGAATGAACACTGAAGCTTTCTTT. This gives the protein CASSLRMNTEAFF.

V usage is TRBV29-1 and J usage is TRBJ2-3; perhaps TRBD1 as D (6 bases). This CDR3 spans 12 amino acids. V dropped 8 bases and J dropped 6 bases, with 15 bases sitting between them. The germline gives CDR1 SQVTM, CDR2 ANQGSEA. CDR3 sequence: CSSRLGADTQYF. CDR3 nucleotides: TGCAGCTCACGTTTGGGGGCGGATACGCAGTATTTT.

The V and J genes are TRBV11-2 and TRBJ2-1, with D possibly TRBD2 on 7 matching bases. CDR1 is SGHAT and CDR2 is FQNNGV in the germline V gene. The CDR3 is 16 amino acids. Between the trimmed V and J ends, which lost 5 bases and 6 bases, there was a span of 20 bases. CDR3 nucleotides: TGTGCCAGCAGCCGTAACCCCGGGGGGCTCGGCAATGAGCAGTTCTTC. Protein sequence: CASSRNPGGLGNEQFF.

The gene calls are TRBV28 and TRBJ1-2, with 7 positions matching TRBD1. The trim removed 6 bases at V and 5 bases at J, leaving 15 bases unmatched. The CDR3 contains 16 residues. Per germline, CDR1 MDHEN and CDR2 SYDVKM. CDR3 coding DNA: TGTGCCAGCAGGGGGTTGGGTGGACAGGTCTGGTATGGCTACACCTTC. It is translated as CASRGLGGQVWYGYTF.

The chain uses TRBV6-5 and TRBJ1-2; D remains ambiguous. The CDR3 runs 16 residues. The V and J ends lost 1 base and 4 bases respectively, with 16 bases between them. CDR1 and CDR2 (germline): MNHEY, SVGAGI. CDR3 DNA: TGTGCCAGCAGTTACTTTAGACCGGGAACGGGCTATGGCTACACCTTC. It specifies CASSYFRPGTGYGYTF.

This clone was seen just once. The chain is built from TRBV4-3 and TRBJ2-2, with D unclear. The CDR3 has 15 residues. The germline V gene has CDR1 LGHNA and CDR2 YSLEER. V was clipped by 1 base and J by 14 bases, with 20 bases between them. The CDR3 region is CASSQARSALFGLFF. The DNA for the CDR3 is TGCGCCAGCAGCCAAGCTAGATCAGCTCTTTTCGGACTGTTTTTT.

This clone was seen a single time. The chain has TRBV18 and TRBJ2-7; 14 positions agree with TRBD2. This CDR3 spans 15 amino acids. Trimming at V came to 2 bases and at J to 6 bases, leaving 3 bases not matched to a gene. Germline V gives CDR1 KGHSH, CDR2 LQKENI. CDR3 nucleotides: TGTGCCAGCTCACCATCGGGACTAGCGGGAGCCGAGCAGTACTTC. This sequence encodes CASSPSGLAGAEQYF.

The chain uses TRBV9 and TRBJ2-1, with 11 bases lining up with TRBD2. Germline V gives CDR1 SGDLS, CDR2 YYNGEE. The CDR3 contains 16 residues. After removal of 1 base from V and 3 bases from J, the junction contained 3 bases not matched to a gene. The CDR3 sequence: CASSVQGLADYNEQFF. The DNA for the CDR3 is TGTGCCAGCAGCGTACAGGGACTAGCGGACTACAATGAGCAGTTCTTC.

Regarding this clone: The same CDR3 arises from other DNA sequences in this sample as well. The rearrangement joins TRBV5-1 to TRBJ2-7; 8 bases agree with TRBD1. Trimming took 4 bases from V and 1 from J; bases not matched to a gene: 4. CDR3 size: 14 residues. CDR1 and CDR2 (germline): SGHRS, YFSETQ. CDR3 in amino acids: CASSPGQGSYEQYF. The CDR3 DNA reads as TGCGCCAGCAGCCCCGGACAGGGTTCCTACGAGCAGTACTTC.

The genes are TRBV11-2 and TRBJ1-1, with D possibly being TRBD1 (5 bases). CDR1 is SGHAT and CDR2 is FQNNGV in the germline V gene. V dropped 2 bases and J dropped 1 base, with 11 bases sitting between them. This CDR3 is 15 amino acids long. The CDR3 reads CASSLSTGKNTEAFF. The CDR3 DNA follows: TGTGCCAGCAGCTTAAGTACAGGCAAGAACACTGAAGCTTTCTTT.

This chain links TRBV27 with TRBJ2-6, with TRBD1 identical over 8 bases. V shed 7 bases, J shed 0 bases, and the junction held 8 bases outside the gene matches. Germline-derived CDR1 and CDR2 are MNHEY and SMNVEV (reference sequence). This CDR3 contains 17 residues. The CDR3 is CASTSTGARSGANVLTF. CDR3 DNA: TGTGCCAGCACCTCGACAGGGGCCCGCTCTGGGGCCAACGTCCTGACTTTC. Variable domain in full (rest from reference TRBV27 and TRBJ2-6): EAQVTQNPRYLITVTGKKLTVTCSQNMNHEYMSWYRQDPGLGLRQIYYSMNVEVTDKGDVPEGYKVSRKEKRNFPLILESPSPNQTSLYFCASTSTGARSGANVLTFGAGSRLTVL.

This chain uses TRBV4-2 with TRBJ1-2, with D maybe TRBD1 (6 bases). CDR1 is LGHNA, CDR2 YNFKEQ, per germline. Trimming removed 4 bases from V and 6 bases from J, with 21 bases in between. The CDR3 runs 16 residues. In DNA form, the CDR3 reads TGTGCCAGCAGCCCCCCAGGGACCCAGGGGACCCATGGCTACACCTTC. Its protein product is CASSPPGTQGTHGYTF.

This chain joins TRBV4-2 and TRBJ2-7; 8 bases agree with TRBD2. CDR1 LGHNA and CDR2 YNFKEQ come from the germline V gene. The CDR3 covers 15 residues. The junction had 5 bases not matched to a gene; V was cut back by 3 bases and J by 1 base. CDR3 in DNA: TGTGCCAGCAGCCATCCGGGACTAGGTTCCTACGAGCAGTACTTC. Its protein product is CASSHPGLGSYEQYF.

The chain has TRBV13 and TRBJ1-4; tentatively, D is TRBD1 (5 bases). CDR1 and CDR2 (germline): PRHDT, FYEKMQ (reference sequence). V lost 7 bases and J lost 7, with 16 bases in between. The CDR3 totals 14 residues. CDR3 protein: CASTIRGGGEKLFF. DNA for the CDR3: TGTGCCAGCACCATAAGGGGAGGTGGTGAAAAACTGTTTTTT.

The chain couples TRBV6-1 to TRBJ1-1, with D hard to call. The ends were cut back, 7 bases at V and 7 bases at J, with 16 bases in the middle. This CDR3 region has 13 residues. Germline V CDR1 and CDR2: MNHNS, SASEGT. This CDR3 reads CASTKGEHGEAFF. CDR3 nucleotides: TGTGCCAGCACAAAAGGAGAACATGGTGAAGCTTTCTTT.